This entry describes one TCR beta chain. These data come from a study of blood T cell repertoires in COVID-19. Study details: Specimens from acute and convalescent COVID-19 originated in the United States, Italy and Spain.

This CDR3 comprises 16 residues. J gave up 3 bases and V 2 bases, and 6 bases lay outside the gene matches. The germline CDR1 and CDR2 sequences are SNHLY and FYNNEI. In the study's own analysis: Using reference gene primer amplification, nucleated cell counts were estimated. Sequencing was performed with immunoSEQ multiplex PCR; in TCRdb, only in-frame clones are kept and a portion is missing. V and J calls and clone size are copied from that table; D and trimming were computed from the DNA. The repertoire consists of 90,000 to 150,000 clones, with about two thirds occurring once and the leading ten covering 0.75% to 0.9%.

The sample consisted of peripheral blood. The chain uses TRBV2 and TRBJ1-3, with TRBD1 matching 8 bases. The sequence was collected from a human donor with acute or convalescent COVID-19. The donor label of this sample is uncertain. The DNA for the CDR3 is TGTGCCAGCAGTGAACAGGGGGCATTAGGTGGAAACACCATATATTTT. It translates to CASSEQGALGGNTIYF.